This TCR beta chain was documented in a study of blood T cell repertoires in COVID-19. Produced via immunoSEQ multiplex PCR; TCRdb's table is partial and in-frame only. The sample yields about 280,000 clones, roughly 89% seen once. This clonotype originated in a woman under 30 with acute COVID-19. The sequenced sample consisted of PBMCs or T cells enriched from blood (not recorded which).

The CDR3 DNA reads as TGTGCCAGTCGACAGGGAACGGGCTATGGCTACACCTTC. This sequence encodes CASRQGTGYGYTF. The chain links TRBV28 to TRBJ1-2; 7 bases are a match to TRBD1. The germline V gene encodes CDR1 MDHEN and CDR2 SYDVKM. The CDR3 contains 13 residues. V lost 9 bases, J lost 4 bases, and 8 bases stayed unmatched.